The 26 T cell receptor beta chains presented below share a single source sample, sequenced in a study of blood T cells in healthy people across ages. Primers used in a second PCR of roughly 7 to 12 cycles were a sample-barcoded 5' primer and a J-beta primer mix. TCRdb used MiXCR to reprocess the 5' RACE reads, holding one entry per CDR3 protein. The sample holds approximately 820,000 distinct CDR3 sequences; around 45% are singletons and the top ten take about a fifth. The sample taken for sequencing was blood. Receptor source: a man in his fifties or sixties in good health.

CDR3 coding DNA: TGCGCCAGCAGCCAGGAAAGGGGTGGGGGTACGCAGTATTTT. Encoded protein: CASSQERGGGTQYF. The V gene is TRBV4-1, the J gene TRBJ2-3; D assignment may be TRBD1 or TRBD2 (5 bases each). The CDR3 runs 14 residues. Trimming removed 3 bases from V and 8 bases from J, with 15 bases in between. Germline CDR1 and CDR2: MGHRA and YSYEKL.

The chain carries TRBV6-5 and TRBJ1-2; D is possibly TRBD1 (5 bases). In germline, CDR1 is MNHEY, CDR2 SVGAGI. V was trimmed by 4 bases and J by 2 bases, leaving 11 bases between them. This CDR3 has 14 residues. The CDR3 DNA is TGTGCCAGCAGTTGGGACCCAATAAACTATGGCTACACCTTC. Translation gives CASSWDPINYGYTF.

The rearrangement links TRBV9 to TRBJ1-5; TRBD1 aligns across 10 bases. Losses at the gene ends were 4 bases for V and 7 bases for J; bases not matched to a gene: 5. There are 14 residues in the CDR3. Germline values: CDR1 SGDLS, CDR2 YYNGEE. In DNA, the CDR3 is TGTGCCAGCAGCCTGGGACAGGGGCTACAGCCCCAGCATTTT. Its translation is CASSLGQGLQPQHF.

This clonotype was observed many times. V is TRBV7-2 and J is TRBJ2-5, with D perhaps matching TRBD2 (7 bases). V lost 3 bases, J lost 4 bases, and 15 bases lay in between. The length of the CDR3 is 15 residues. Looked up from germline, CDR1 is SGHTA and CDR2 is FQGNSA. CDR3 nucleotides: TGTGCCAGCAGCTTCGGGGGGCCGGTACTAGAGACCCAGTACTTC. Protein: CASSFGGPVLETQYF.

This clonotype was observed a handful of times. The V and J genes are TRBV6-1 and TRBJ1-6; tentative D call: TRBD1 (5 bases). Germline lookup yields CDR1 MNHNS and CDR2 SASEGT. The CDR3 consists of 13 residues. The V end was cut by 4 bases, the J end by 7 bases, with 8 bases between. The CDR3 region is CASSADSNSPLHF. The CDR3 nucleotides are TGTGCCAGCAGTGCTGACAGCAATTCACCCCTCCACTTT.

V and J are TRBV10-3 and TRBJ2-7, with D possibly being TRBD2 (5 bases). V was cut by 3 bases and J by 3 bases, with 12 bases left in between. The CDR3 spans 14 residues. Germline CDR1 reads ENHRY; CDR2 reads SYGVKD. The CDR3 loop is CAISDPSLRYEQYF. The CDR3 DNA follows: TGTGCCATCAGTGATCCTAGCCTCCGCTACGAGCAGTACTTC.

The CDR3 coding sequence is TGTGCCAGCACTAGCGGGGGCTGGAGGTCCTACAATGAGCAGTTCTTC. Translated: CASTSGGWRSYNEQFF. V is TRBV12-3 or TRBV12-4 and J is TRBJ2-1; 10 bases fit TRBD2. V dropped 7 bases and J dropped 1; count of bases not matched to a gene: 7. This CDR3 region has 16 residues.

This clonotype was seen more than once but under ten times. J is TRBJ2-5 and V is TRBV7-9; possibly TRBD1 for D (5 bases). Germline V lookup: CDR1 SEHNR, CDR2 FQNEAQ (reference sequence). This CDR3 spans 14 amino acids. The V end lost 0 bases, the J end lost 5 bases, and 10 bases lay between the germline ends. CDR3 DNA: TGTGCCAGCAGCTTAGCGGCAGGGTTGGAGACCCAGTACTTC. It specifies CASSLAAGLETQYF.

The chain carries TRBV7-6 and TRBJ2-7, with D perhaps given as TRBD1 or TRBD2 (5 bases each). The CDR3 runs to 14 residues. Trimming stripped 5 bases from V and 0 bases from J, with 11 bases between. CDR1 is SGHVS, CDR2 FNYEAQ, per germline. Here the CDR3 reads CASSRDPSSYEQYF. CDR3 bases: TGTGCCAGCAGCCGGGACCCGAGCTCCTACGAGCAGTACTTC.

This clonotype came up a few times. The CDR3 DNA sequence: TGTGCCAGCAGTGACAGGACAGGGTTTGGCTACACCTTC. Protein sequence: CASSDRTGFGYTF. The chain carries TRBV9 and TRBJ1-2; 8 bases match TRBD1. The CDR3 has 13 residues. CDR1 and CDR2 from the germline V gene are SGDLS and YYNGEE. The ends lost 5 bases at V and 7 bases at J; junction bases unmatched: 7.

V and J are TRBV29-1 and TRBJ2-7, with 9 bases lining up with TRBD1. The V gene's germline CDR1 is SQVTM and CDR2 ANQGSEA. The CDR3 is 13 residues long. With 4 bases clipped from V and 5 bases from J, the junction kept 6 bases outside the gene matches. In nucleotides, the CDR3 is TGCAGCGTTGGAAAAGACAGGGGGGACGAGCAGTACTTC. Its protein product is CSVGKDRGDEQYF.

The CDR3 sequence: CASSLDRLGFYEQYF. The CDR3 coding sequence is TGTGCCAGCAGCTTAGACAGATTGGGATTTTACGAGCAGTACTTC. V usage is TRBV11-2 and J usage is TRBJ2-4; D call uncertain. The end of the DNA aligns better with TRBJ2-7, so the J call may be wrong. From germline, CDR1 is SGHAT and CDR2 FQNNGV. The CDR3 totals 15 residues.

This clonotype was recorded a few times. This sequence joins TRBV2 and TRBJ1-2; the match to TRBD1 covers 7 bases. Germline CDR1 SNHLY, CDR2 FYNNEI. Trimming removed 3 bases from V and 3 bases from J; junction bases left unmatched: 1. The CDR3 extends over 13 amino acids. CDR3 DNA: TGTGCCAGCAGTGATGACAGGGACTATGGCTACACCTTC. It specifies CASSDDRDYGYTF.

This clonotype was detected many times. CDR3 nucleotides: TGTGCCAGCAGCGTAGGAGGGGACTATGGCTACACCTTC. It translates to CASSVGGDYGYTF. The V and J genes are TRBV9 and TRBJ1-2, with D maybe TRBD1 (5 bases). Germline CDR1 is SGDLS and CDR2 is YYNGEE. The CDR3 runs to 13 residues. Between the trimmed V and J ends, which lost 0 bases and 3 bases, there was a span of 6 bases.

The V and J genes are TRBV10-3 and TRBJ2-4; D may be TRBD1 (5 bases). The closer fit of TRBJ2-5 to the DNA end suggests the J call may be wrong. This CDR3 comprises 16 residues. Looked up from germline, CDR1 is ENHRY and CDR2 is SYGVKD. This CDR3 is CAISEWLGRDKQTQYF. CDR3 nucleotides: TGTGCCATCAGTGAGTGGTTGGGCAGGGATAAGCAGACCCAGTACTTC.

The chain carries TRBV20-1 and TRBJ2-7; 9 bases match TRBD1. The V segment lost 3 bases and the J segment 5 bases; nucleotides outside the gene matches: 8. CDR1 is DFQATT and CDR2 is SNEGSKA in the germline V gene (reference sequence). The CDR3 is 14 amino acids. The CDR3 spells CSARDRGRRHEQYF. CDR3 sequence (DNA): TGCAGTGCTAGGGACAGGGGACGGCGGCACGAGCAGTACTTC.

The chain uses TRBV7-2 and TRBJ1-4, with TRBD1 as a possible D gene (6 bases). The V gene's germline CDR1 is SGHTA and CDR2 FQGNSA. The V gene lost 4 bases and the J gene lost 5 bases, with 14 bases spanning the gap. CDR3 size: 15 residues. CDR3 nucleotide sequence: TGTGCCAGCAGCTCGGCAGGGGTGGGGAATGAAAAACTGTTTTTT. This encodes CASSSAGVGNEKLFF.

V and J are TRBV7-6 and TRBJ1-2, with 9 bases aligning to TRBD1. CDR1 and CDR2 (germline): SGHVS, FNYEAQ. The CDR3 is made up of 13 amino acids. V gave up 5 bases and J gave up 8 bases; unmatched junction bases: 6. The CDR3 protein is CASSVDRGWGYTF. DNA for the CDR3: TGTGCCAGCAGCGTGGACAGGGGTTGGGGCTACACCTTC.

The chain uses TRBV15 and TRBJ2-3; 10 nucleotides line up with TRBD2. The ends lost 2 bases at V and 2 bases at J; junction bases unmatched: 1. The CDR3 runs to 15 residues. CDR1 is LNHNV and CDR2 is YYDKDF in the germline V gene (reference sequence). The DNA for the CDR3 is TGTGCCACCAGCAGACTAGCGGGGGTCACAGATACGCAGTATTTT. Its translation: CATSRLAGVTDTQYF. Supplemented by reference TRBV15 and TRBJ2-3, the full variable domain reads DAMVIQNPRYQVTQFGKPVTLSCSQTLNHNVMYWYQQKSSQAPKLLFHYYDKDFNNEADTPDNFQSRRPNTSFCFLDIRSPGLGDTAMYLCATSRLAGVTDTQYFGPGTRLTVL.

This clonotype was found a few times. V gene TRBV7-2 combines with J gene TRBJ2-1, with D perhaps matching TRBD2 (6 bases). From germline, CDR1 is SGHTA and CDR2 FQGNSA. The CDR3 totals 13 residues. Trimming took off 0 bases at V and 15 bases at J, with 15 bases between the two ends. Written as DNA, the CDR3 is TGTGCCAGCAGCTTAGCTTTCGGAGGGACCGCGTTCTTC. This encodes CASSLAFGGTAFF.

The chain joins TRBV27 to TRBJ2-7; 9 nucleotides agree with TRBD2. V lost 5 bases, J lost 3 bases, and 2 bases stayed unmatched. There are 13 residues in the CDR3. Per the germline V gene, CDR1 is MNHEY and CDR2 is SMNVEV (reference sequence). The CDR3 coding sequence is TGTGCCAGCAGTAGCGGGGGGTTCTACGAGCAGTACTTC. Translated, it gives CASSSGGFYEQYF.

The CDR3 nucleotides are TGCGCCAGCAGCCAGAGGGGGGTTGCGGGGGGCCTTGGCGAGCAGTTCTTC. It is translated as CASSQRGVAGGLGEQFF. The chain recombines TRBV4-3 with TRBJ2-1; 8 bases fit TRBD2. The germline V gene encodes CDR1 LGHNA and CDR2 YSLEER. The length of the CDR3 is 17 residues. The ends lost 3 bases at V and 10 bases at J; junction bases unmatched: 17.

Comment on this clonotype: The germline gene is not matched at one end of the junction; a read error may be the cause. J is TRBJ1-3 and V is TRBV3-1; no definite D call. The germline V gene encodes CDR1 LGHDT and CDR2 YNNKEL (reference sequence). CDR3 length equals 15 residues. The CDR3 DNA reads TGTGCCAGCAGTCCAGGATGGGGAGCTGGAAACGCCATATATTTT. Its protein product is CASSPGWGAGNAIYF.

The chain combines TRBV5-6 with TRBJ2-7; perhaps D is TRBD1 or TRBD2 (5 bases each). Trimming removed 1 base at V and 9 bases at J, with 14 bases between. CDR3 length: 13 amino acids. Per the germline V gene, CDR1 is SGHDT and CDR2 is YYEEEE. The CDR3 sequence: CASSLRDEARQYF. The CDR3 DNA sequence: TGTGCCAGCAGCTTGAGGGACGAGGCCCGGCAGTACTTC.

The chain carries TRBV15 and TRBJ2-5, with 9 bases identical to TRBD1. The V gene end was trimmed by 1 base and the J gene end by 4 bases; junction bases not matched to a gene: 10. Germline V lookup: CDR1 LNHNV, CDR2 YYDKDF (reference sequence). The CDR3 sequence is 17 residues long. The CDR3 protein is CATSRGLGQGIGETQYF. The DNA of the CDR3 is TGTGCCACCAGCAGAGGCCTAGGACAGGGGATTGGAGAGACCCAGTACTTC.

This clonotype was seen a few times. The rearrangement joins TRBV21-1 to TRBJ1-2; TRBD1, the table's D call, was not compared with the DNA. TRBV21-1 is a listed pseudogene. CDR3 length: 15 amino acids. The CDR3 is CASSYKQGDNYGYTF. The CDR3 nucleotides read TGTGCCAGCAGCTATAAACAGGGGGATAACTATGGCTACACCTTC.